A selection of T cell receptor beta chains follows, all from one sample in a study of T cell changes during pregnancy in multiple sclerosis. The table came from immunoSEQ multiplex PCR; TCRdb's copy has only in-frame clones and leaves some out. The sample lists more than 40,000 clones; 85% to 95% were seen once. This specimen consisted of CD4+ T cells from peripheral blood mononuclear cells, obtained in the third trimester of pregnancy. These receptors all stem from a female donor with multiple sclerosis, enrolled in a pregnancy study. The CDR3 runs from the conserved cysteine through the conserved F or W. D genes are given only for firm matches. The listing skips clone size in some rows; elsewhere it reads once, few, many or a size class.

d_call	cdr3_length	j_call	clone_size	v_call	cdr3_aa	cdr3_nt
.	17	TRBJ1-3	.	TRBV7-2	CASSLAPLQGFGNTIYF	TGTGCCAGCAGCCTCGCCCCCCTACAGGGCTTCGGAAACACCATATATTTT
.	14	TRBJ2-7	.	TRBV9	CASSVDTNSYEQYF	TGTGCCAGCAGCGTAGATACTAACTCCTACGAGCAGTACTTC
.	15	TRBJ2-4	.	TRBV6-1	CASSKDRVSKNIQYF	TGTGCCAGCAGTAAGGACAGAGTTTCTAAAAACATTCAGTACTTC
TRBD1	17	TRBJ1-1	.	TRBV18	CASSPPGQGWGDTEAFF	TGTGCCAGCTCACCACCGGGACAGGGTTGGGGAGACACTGAAGCTTTCTTT
TRBD1	16	TRBJ1-2	.	TRBV5-1	CASSLGGDSFFYGYTF	TGCGCCAGCAGCTTGGGAGGGGACAGTTTCTTCTATGGCTACACCTTC
TRBD1	14	TRBJ2-7	.	TRBV5-4	CASSSYQGASEQYF	TGTGCCAGCAGCTCTTATCAGGGGGCAAGCGAGCAGTACTTC
TRBD2	15	TRBJ2-1	.	TRBV5-1	CASSPRTSGMDEQFF	TGCGCCAGCAGCCCTCGGACTAGCGGGATGGATGAGCAGTTCTTC
.	15	TRBJ1-5	once	TRBV19	CASSPSNLSNQPQHF	TGTGCCAGTAGTCCTTCTAACCTTAGCAATCAGCCCCAGCATTTT
TRBD2	16	TRBJ2-7	.	TRBV5-8	CASSRIRAGPPYEQYF	TGTGCCAGCAGCAGAATACGAGCGGGGCCTCCCTACGAGCAGTACTTC
.	13	TRBJ1-1	.	TRBV14	CASSFTGNTEAFF	TGTGCCAGCAGCTTTACAGGGAACACTGAAGCTTTCTTT
.	13	TRBJ2-2	.	TRBV30	CAWKRRGSGELFF	TGTGCCTGGAAGCGACGGGGAAGCGGGGAGCTGTTTTTT
.	13	TRBJ2-7	.	TRBV2	CASRTPPGYEQYF	TGTGCCAGCAGGACCCCCCCAGGTTACGAGCAGTACTTC
.	15	TRBJ2-6	.	TRBV27	CASSLAQSGANVLTF	TGTGCCAGCAGTTTAGCCCAGTCTGGGGCCAACGTCCTGACTTTC
.	14	TRBJ1-1	.	TRBV7-2	CASSPRSGNTEAFF	TGTGCCAGCAGCCCCCGTTCAGGGAACACTGAAGCTTTCTTT
TRBD1	15	TRBJ2-7	.	TRBV7-2	CASSLIRTGAYEQYF	TGTGCCAGCAGCTTAATTCGTACAGGGGCCTACGAGCAGTACTTC
TRBD1	16	TRBJ2-7	once	TRBV15	CATSGGLGQGTYEQYF	TGTGCCACCAGCGGGGGCTTGGGACAGGGTACCTACGAGCAGTACTTC
.	15	TRBJ1-3	.	TRBV30	CAWSVWPGAGNTIYF	TGTGCCTGGAGTGTTTGGCCAGGGGCTGGAAACACCATATATTTT
TRBD1	14	TRBJ1-4	.	TRBV7-8	CASASRDRGEKLFF	TGTGCCAGCGCCTCCCGGGACAGGGGCGAAAAACTGTTTTTT